The 21 T cell receptor beta chains below were found in one sample sequenced in a study of T cells in Graves' hyperthyroidism and ophthalmopathy. Amplified regions were TCR beta CDR3 sequences from RNA transcripts. The HTBI primer set served for first-round RT-PCR of the TCR CDR3. Using its own MiXCR run on the multiplex PCR reads, TCRdb lists one record per CDR3 protein. This sample has a few hundred thousand distinct CDR3 sequences, with around 15% found just once. The source material was blood. The receptors here all came from a woman between 18 and 29 years old with Graves' hyperthyroidism.

V and J are TRBV4-1 and TRBJ1-2; 7 bases align to TRBD1. The CDR3 runs 15 residues. Germline CDR1 reads MGHRA; CDR2 reads YSYEKL. V shed 3 bases, J shed 2 bases, and the junction held 6 bases outside the gene matches. For the CDR3, the DNA is TGCGCCAGCAGCCAGCCCCGCAGGGGGAACTATGGCTACACCTTC. As protein: CASSQPRRGNYGYTF.

This clonotype was detected ten times or more. The chain links TRBV29-1 to TRBJ2-7, with D uncertain. Germline V CDR1 and CDR2: SQVTM, ANQGSEA. V was shortened by 4 bases and J by 4 bases, with 11 bases between the two germline ends. The length of the CDR3 is 12 residues. The chain's CDR3 is CSVVVTPYEQYF. Written as DNA, the CDR3 is TGCAGCGTTGTGGTTACTCCGTACGAGCAGTACTTC.

This clonotype occurred many times. This chain joins TRBV12-3 or TRBV12-4 and TRBJ2-1; D gene unclear. The CDR3 is 15 amino acids. The V end lost 3 bases, the J end lost 4 bases, and 13 bases lay between the germline ends. The CDR3 loop reads CASSFQGDFYNEQFF. DNA for the CDR3: TGTGCCAGCAGTTTCCAAGGCGACTTTTACAATGAGCAGTTCTTC.

A remark on this clonotype: A much bigger clone sits one base away, suggesting this may be a read error. The chain links TRBV6-2 or TRBV6-3 to TRBJ2-7; 9 positions match TRBD2. Germline V lookup: CDR1 MNHEY, CDR2 SVGEGT. The J segment lost 0 bases and the V segment lost 6 bases, leaving 12 bases of the junction unmatched. The CDR3 is 17 amino acids. The CDR3 nucleotides read TGTGCCAGCAGCTTGCTAGCGGGACCTACGAGCTCCTACGAGCAGTACGTC. Translation: CASSLLAGPTSSYEQYV.

The J gene is TRBJ2-7, the V gene TRBV12-3 or TRBV12-4; 14 nucleotides align to TRBD2. Trimming removed 7 bases from V and 4 bases from J; junction bases left unmatched: 15. This CDR3 has 18 amino acids. Written as DNA, the CDR3 is TGTGCCAGCACCCATCTTTTGACTAGCGGGAGGGCCTTGTACGAGCAGTACTTC. This codes for CASTHLLTSGRALYEQYF.

This clonotype was found many times. The chain couples TRBV27 to TRBJ2-1; TRBD2 aligns across 7 bases. Germline assignment: CDR1 MNHEY and CDR2 SMNVEV (reference sequence). This CDR3 spans 17 amino acids. The J segment lost 1 base and the V segment lost 8 bases, leaving 14 bases of the junction unmatched. DNA of the CDR3: TGTGCCAGCCCGGTTAGCGGGCGGGAAATTTCCTACAATGAGCAGTTCTTC. Translating it yields CASPVSGREISYNEQFF.

There are many counts of this clonotype. The chain couples TRBV6-1 to TRBJ2-1; possibly TRBD2 for D (6 bases). CDR1 and CDR2 from the germline V gene are MNHNS and SASEGT. CDR3 size: 15 residues. Trimming shortened V by 1 base and J by 3 bases, and 10 bases separated the two germline ends. Written as DNA, the CDR3 is TGTGCCAGCAGTGAAGGTTTAGCGGACTACAATGAGCAGTTCTTC. Amino acids: CASSEGLADYNEQFF.

The V and J genes are TRBV20-1 and TRBJ2-6; unclear D gene. Germline assignment: CDR1 DFQATT and CDR2 SNEGSKA (reference sequence). The CDR3 loop spans 15 amino acids. Deletions cut 3 bases from V and 0 bases from J, with 9 bases between. The CDR3 region is CSASGRASGANVLTF. CDR3 bases: TGCAGTGCTAGTGGGCGTGCCTCTGGGGCCAACGTCCTGACTTTC.

This clonotype was seen many times. This chain connects TRBV11-2 to TRBJ2-7, with a tentative D call TRBD1 (5 bases). This CDR3 comprises 14 residues. Germline loops: CDR1 SGHAT, CDR2 FQNNGV. V was shortened by 5 bases and J by 6 bases, with 17 bases between the two germline ends. The CDR3 region is CASSRYGARGEQYF. The CDR3 region has the DNA TGTGCCAGCAGCCGATATGGGGCCCGAGGCGAGCAGTACTTC.

This clonotype was observed a few times. The junction differs from germline at one of its ends, possibly a read error. The chain uses TRBV10-3 and TRBJ1-3, with TRBD1 matching 7 bases. Looked up from germline, CDR1 is ENHRY and CDR2 is SYGVKD. The CDR3 spans 13 residues. The CDR3 region has the DNA TGTGGCATCAGGGCTCGACAGGGCGACACCATATATTTT. Translated, it gives CGIRARQGDTIYF.

This clonotype came up many times. The chain recombines TRBV4-3 with TRBJ2-5; TRBD1 or TRBD2 may be the D gene (5 bases each). Trimming removed 1 base from V and 0 bases from J, with 18 bases in between. The germline CDR1 and CDR2 sequences are LGHNA and YSLEER. This CDR3 spans 18 amino acids. CDR3 coding DNA: TGCGCCAGCAGCCAAGCCCCCCCGGGACCTAAGTACCAAGAGACCCAGTACTTC. Protein product: CASSQAPPGPKYQETQYF.

This clonotype was seen ten or more times. The chain uses TRBV25-1 and TRBJ2-7; D call uncertain. Germline V gives CDR1 MGHDK, CDR2 SYGVNS. The CDR3 is made up of 11 amino acids. Trimming shortened V by 9 bases and J by 5 bases, and 11 bases separated the two germline ends. The CDR3 bases are TGTGCCAGTCAAGTGGGTCACGAGCAGTACTTC. Translating gives CASQVGHEQYF.

This clonotype was observed many times. The chain joins TRBV6-1 to TRBJ2-7; tentatively, D is TRBD1 or TRBD2 (5 bases each). V was trimmed by 7 bases and J by 2 bases, leaving 12 bases between them. The CDR3 runs 13 residues. Per germline, CDR1 MNHNS and CDR2 SASEGT. CDR3 residues: CASTTGPTYEQYF. CDR3 nucleotides: TGTGCCAGCACGACGGGACCTACCTACGAGCAGTACTTC.

The chain is built from TRBV20-1 and TRBJ1-5; D unclear. The length of the CDR3 is 16 residues. Trimming took off 4 bases at V and 1 base at J, with 17 bases between the two ends. Germline CDR1 and CDR2: DFQATT and SNEGSKA (reference sequence). CDR3 amino acids: CSAISLRGSSNQPQHF. The CDR3 region has the DNA TGCAGTGCTATCTCGCTGCGAGGGAGCAGCAATCAGCCCCAGCATTTT.

The J gene is TRBJ2-1, the V gene TRBV19; 9 bases line up with TRBD1. The CDR3 spans 16 residues. J gave up 4 bases and V 3 bases, and 7 bases lay outside the gene matches. Germline V gene lookup returns CDR1 LNHDA and CDR2 SQIVND (reference sequence). CDR3: CASSIDRGSAYNEQFF. The CDR3 DNA follows: TGTGCCAGTAGTATTGACAGGGGGTCGGCATACAATGAGCAGTTCTTC.

This clonotype was counted ten times or more. The chain recombines TRBV13 with TRBJ2-1; 7 bases align to TRBD2. V gave up 1 base and J gave up 3 bases; unmatched junction bases: 6. The germline V gene has CDR1 PRHDT and CDR2 FYEKMQ (reference sequence). The CDR3 is 16 amino acids. CDR3 in DNA: TGTGCCAGCAGCTTAGTTGCGGGAGAGCGCTACAATGAGCAGTTCTTC. Protein: CASSLVAGERYNEQFF.

The chain links TRBV20-1 to TRBJ2-1; 10 bases are a match to TRBD2. CDR3 size: 17 residues. Per germline, CDR1 DFQATT and CDR2 SNEGSKA (reference sequence). The V gene end was trimmed by 1 base and the J gene end by 3 bases; junction bases not matched to a gene: 9. The CDR3, as DNA: TGCAGTGCTAGAGTTATAGGAGCGGGAGGGGTCTACAATGAGCAGTTCTTC. Translated: CSARVIGAGGVYNEQFF.

The chain joins TRBV6-5 to TRBJ1-6; 7 nucleotides match TRBD1. Germline lookup yields CDR1 MNHEY and CDR2 SVGAGI. Germline trimming cut 0 bases from V and 3 bases from J; bases unmatched to any gene: 2. The CDR3 loop spans 16 amino acids. The CDR3 loop is CASSYSRDSYNSPLHF. CDR3 sequence (DNA): TGTGCCAGCAGTTACTCTCGGGACAGCTATAATTCACCCCTCCACTTT.

The chain employs TRBV29-1 and TRBJ2-4; TRBD2 matches at 7 bases. Trimming removed 3 bases from V and 12 bases from J; junction bases left unmatched: 11. The CDR3 is made up of 13 amino acids. Germline values: CDR1 SQVTM, CDR2 ANQGSEA. The CDR3 reads CSVESQRGTSQYF. As DNA, the CDR3 is TGCAGCGTTGAGTCCCAGCGGGGCACCTCTCAGTACTTC.

This clonotype appeared many times. The V and J genes are TRBV2 and TRBJ1-1; 7 nucleotides align to TRBD1. CDR3 length equals 14 residues. Germline assignment: CDR1 SNHLY and CDR2 FYNNEI. The V segment lost 7 bases and the J segment 1 base; nucleotides outside the gene matches: 6. CDR3 amino acids: CASTPGQWNTEAFF. As DNA, the CDR3 is TGTGCCAGCACCCCGGGACAGTGGAACACTGAAGCTTTCTTT. The variable domain in full, with the rest retrieved from reference TRBV2 and TRBJ1-1, is EPEVTQTPSHQVTQMGQEVILRCVPISNHLYFYWYRQILGQKVEFLVSFYNNEISEKSEIFDDQFSVERPDGSNFTLKIRSTKLEDSAMYFCASTPGQWNTEAFFGQGTRLTVV.

J is TRBJ2-5 and V is TRBV20-1; D remains unclear. The germline V gene encodes CDR1 DFQATT and CDR2 SNEGSKA (reference sequence). Trimming removed 4 bases at V and 1 base at J, with 7 bases between. The CDR3 has 12 amino acids. In DNA form, the CDR3 reads TGCAGTGCTACGTACGGCCAAGAGACCCAGTACTTC. This encodes CSATYGQETQYF.